This passage covers 2 T cell receptor beta chains from one sample sequenced in a study of yellow fever vaccine responses in identical twins. TCRdb independently ran MiXCR on the RT-PCR reads; one entry per CDR3 protein. The profile shows more than 2,500 distinct CDR3 sequences, about nine tenths of them singletons. The sequences come from T cells from blood (PBMCs), unsorted or a sorted subset (not recorded which), collected before or after yellow fever vaccination (not recorded which). The receptors stem from a woman aged 18-29 years who received the yellow fever vaccine.

This chain uses TRBV12-3 or TRBV12-4 with TRBJ1-4; D is perhaps TRBD1 (5 bases). This CDR3 contains 13 residues. Trimming shortened V by 2 bases and J by 7 bases, and 8 bases separated the two germline ends. The CDR3 DNA reads as TGTGCCAGCAGTTTAAACGGGGGTGAAAAACTGTTTTTT. Protein: CASSLNGGEKLFF.

This chain joins TRBV11-3 and TRBJ1-5; D gene ambiguous. The CDR3 consists of 16 residues. Germline-derived CDR1 and CDR2 are SGHNT and YENEEA. The germline V and J ends were trimmed by 1 base and 4 bases, with 14 bases remaining between them. The CDR3 nucleotides are TGTGCCAGCAGCTTAGGGAACCAAAACTTTAATCAGCCCCAGCATTTT. Amino acid sequence: CASSLGNQNFNQPQHF.